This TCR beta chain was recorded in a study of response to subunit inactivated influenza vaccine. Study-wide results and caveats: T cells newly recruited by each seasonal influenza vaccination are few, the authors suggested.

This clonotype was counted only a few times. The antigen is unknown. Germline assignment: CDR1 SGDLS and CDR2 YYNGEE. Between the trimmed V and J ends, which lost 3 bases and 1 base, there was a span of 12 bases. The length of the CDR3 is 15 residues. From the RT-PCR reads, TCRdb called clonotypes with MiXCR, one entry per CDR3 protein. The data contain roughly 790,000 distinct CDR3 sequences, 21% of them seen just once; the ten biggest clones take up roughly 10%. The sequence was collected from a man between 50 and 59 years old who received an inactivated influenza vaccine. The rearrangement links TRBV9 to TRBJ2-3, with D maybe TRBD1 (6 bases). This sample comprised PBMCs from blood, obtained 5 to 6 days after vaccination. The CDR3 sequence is CASSAGHWRTDTQYF. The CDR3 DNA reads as TGTGCCAGCAGCGCGGGACACTGGCGCACAGATACGCAGTATTTT.